The 22 T cell receptor beta chains in this list originate from one sample, sequenced in a study of T cell repertoires in cytomegalovirus infection. TCRdb re-analysed the reads in MiXCR, keeping a single row per CDR3 protein. The sample lists about 920,000 distinct CDR3 sequences, roughly 30% seen once, with 10% to 15% in the top ten. Which antigens these TCRs recognize remains unknown. This specimen consisted of cultured CD8+ T cells from PBMCs, obtained from culture after CMV antigen stimulation. Receptor source: a human donor in good health (CMV status not recorded). Some clones in this sample may be carry-over from other donors' samples.

This chain uses TRBV19 with TRBJ2-1, with 9 bases fitting TRBD1. CDR3 length: 15 amino acids. The V and J ends lost 4 bases and 4 bases, in that order; junction bases with no gene match: 5. Germline CDR1 is LNHDA and CDR2 is SQIVND (reference sequence). In DNA form, the CDR3 reads TGTGCCAGTAGTAAGTCCGGGACAGGGTACAATGAGCAGTTCTTC. Protein product: CASSKSGTGYNEQFF. Variable domain in full (rest from reference TRBV19 and TRBJ2-1): DGGITQSPKYLFRKEGQNVTLSCEQNLNHDAMYWYRQDPGQGLRLIYYSQIVNDFQKGDIAEGYSVSREKKESFPLTVTSAQKNPTAFYLCASSKSGTGYNEQFFGPGTRLTVL.

This clonotype was counted a single time. The chain uses TRBV2 and TRBJ1-1; D unresolved. Trimming took 7 bases from V and 1 from J, leaving 7 bases between them. The CDR3 is 12 residues long. Germline loops: CDR1 SNHLY, CDR2 FYNNEI. CDR3 sequence reads: CASIPENTEAFF. CDR3 DNA sequence: TGTGCCAGCATTCCAGAGAACACTGAAGCTTTCTTT.

CDR3 sequence (DNA): TGTGCCAGCAGCTCCACTACAGGGGGACCTGGAAACACCATATATTTT. It is translated as CASSSTTGGPGNTIYF. The rearrangement uses TRBV7-4 and TRBJ1-3; 8 bases line up with TRBD1. V shed 4 bases and J 2 bases; nucleotides not matched to a gene: 7. The CDR3 spans 16 residues. Germline assignment: CDR1 SGHVT and CDR2 SQSDAQ.

The chain joins TRBV6-6 to TRBJ2-1, with TRBD2 as a possible D gene (6 bases). The CDR3 sequence is 16 residues long. Trimming took off 2 bases at V and 7 bases at J, with 18 bases between the two ends. The germline V gene encodes CDR1 MNHNY and CDR2 SVGAGI (reference sequence). The CDR3 is CASSYGLGTPHNEQFF. CDR3 sequence (DNA): TGTGCCAGCAGTTACGGTCTAGGGACTCCACATAATGAGCAGTTCTTC.

The genes are TRBV6-8 and TRBJ2-5, with TRBD1 matching 7 bases. Losses at the gene ends were 5 bases for V and 5 bases for J; bases not matched to a gene: 11. This CDR3 contains 15 residues. Germline V gene sequence: CDR1 MNHGY, CDR2 SAAAGT. The CDR3 loop reads CASSTFDRAGETQYF. CDR3 DNA sequence: TGTGCCAGCAGTACTTTTGACAGGGCAGGGGAGACCCAGTACTTC.

In this sample, this clonotype turned up a few times. V gene TRBV6-5 combines with J gene TRBJ2-1; 8 bases line up with TRBD1. Germline assignment: CDR1 MNHEY and CDR2 SVGAGI. V shed 4 bases and J 5 bases; nucleotides not matched to a gene: 7. The CDR3 has 15 amino acids. For the CDR3, the DNA is TGTGCCAGCAGTTGGTCCGGGACAGGACACAATGAGCAGTTCTTC. This encodes CASSWSGTGHNEQFF.

This clonotype came up a few times. This sequence joins TRBV12-3 or TRBV12-4 and TRBJ2-1; D tentatively fits TRBD1 or TRBD2 (6 bases each). This CDR3 spans 14 amino acids. Trimming left V 3 bases short and J 5 bases short, with 11 bases between. CDR3 DNA sequence: TGTGCCAGCAGTTTGTGGGGGGCCCACAATGAGCAGTTCTTC. Amino acids: CASSLWGAHNEQFF.

The V and J genes are TRBV7-2 and TRBJ1-1; D call uncertain. V shed 2 bases and J shed 6 bases, with 7 bases lying between them. The V gene's germline CDR1 is SGHTA and CDR2 FQGNSA. This CDR3 has 12 residues. The CDR3 nucleotides read TGTGCCAGCAGCTTAAATGGCGCTGAAGCTTTCTTT. This sequence encodes CASSLNGAEAFF.

This clonotype has ten or more counts. The chain employs TRBV6-5 and TRBJ2-7; D is tentatively TRBD1 or TRBD2 (5 bases each). The CDR3 is 18 residues long. V was clipped by 0 bases and J by 2 bases, with 20 bases between them. Germline-derived CDR1 and CDR2 are MNHEY and SVGAGI. CDR3 residues: CASSYSAPSEGFPYEQYF. In DNA form, the CDR3 reads TGTGCCAGCAGTTACTCAGCGCCAAGCGAGGGGTTTCCCTACGAGCAGTACTTC.

There are many counts of this clonotype. The chain recombines TRBV7-6 with TRBJ2-3, with D possibly being TRBD2 (7 bases). Trimming pared 5 bases from V and 0 bases from J, leaving 12 bases between. The length of the CDR3 is 15 residues. Looked up from germline, CDR1 is SGHVS and CDR2 is FNYEAQ. The CDR3 coding sequence is TGTGCCAGCAGCCCCGCGGGGGCTAGCACAGATACGCAGTATTTT. It encodes CASSPAGASTDTQYF.

The J gene is TRBJ2-3, the V gene TRBV4-1; unclear D gene. The CDR3 is made up of 16 amino acids. Deletions cut 5 bases from V and 4 bases from J, with 19 bases between. Germline V CDR1 and CDR2: MGHRA, YSYEKL. The CDR3 DNA reads TGCGCCAGCAGCGCTCCCACTTACCCCCCATCAGATACGCAGTATTTT. Amino acid sequence: CASSAPTYPPSDTQYF.

V is TRBV27 and J is TRBJ2-3; D is unresolved. CDR3 length: 16 amino acids. V lost 5 bases to trimming and J lost 1 base, with 16 bases between them. The V gene's germline CDR1 is MNHEY and CDR2 SMNVEV (reference sequence). The CDR3: CASSTPLIRGTDTQYF. CDR3 nucleotides: TGTGCCAGCAGTACCCCTTTAATTAGGGGCACAGATACGCAGTATTTT.

The chain carries TRBV19 and TRBJ1-1, with D maybe TRBD1 (5 bases). The CDR3 contains 16 residues. Germline V gene sequence: CDR1 LNHDA, CDR2 SQIVND (reference sequence). The germline V and J ends were trimmed by 5 bases and 5 bases, with 21 bases remaining between them. CDR3 sequence (DNA): TGTGCCAGTAGTTCAAAACGGGGCAGTCAACGGACTGAAGCTTTCTTT. Translating it yields CASSSKRGSQRTEAFF.

The chain carries TRBV28 and TRBJ2-3; TRBD2 matches at 8 bases. Germline loops: CDR1 MDHEN, CDR2 SYDVKM. The ends lost 2 bases at V and 4 bases at J; junction bases unmatched: 5. CDR3 length equals 15 residues. CDR3 DNA sequence: TGTGCCAGCAGTTTAGCCGAGACTAGCGCAGATACGCAGTATTTT. Its translation is CASSLAETSADTQYF. Together with reference TRBV28 and TRBJ2-3, the CDR3 gives the full variable domain: DVKVTQSSRYLVKRTGEKVFLECVQDMDHENMFWYRQDPGLGLRLIYFSYDVKMKEKGDIPEGYSVSREKKERFSLILESASTNQTSMYLCASSLAETSADTQYFGPGTRLTVL.

A few counts support this clonotype. V usage is TRBV12-5 and J usage is TRBJ2-1, with D possibly TRBD1 on 6 matching bases. Trimming stripped 5 bases from V and 6 bases from J, with 11 bases between. The V gene's germline CDR1 is LGHNT and CDR2 FRNRAP. CDR3 size: 13 residues. CDR3 residues: CASGLDSLNEQFF. The CDR3 coding sequence is TGTGCTAGTGGTCTGGACAGCCTCAATGAGCAGTTCTTC.

V and J are TRBV27 and TRBJ2-1; 10 bases map to TRBD2. There are 14 residues in the CDR3. Per the germline V gene, CDR1 is MNHEY and CDR2 is SMNVEV (reference sequence). The junction had 7 bases not matched to a gene; V was cut back by 7 bases and J by 7 bases. CDR3 nucleotides: TGTGCCAGCAAAGCGGGGGGGCCTCGAAATGAGCAGTTCTTC. Encoded protein: CASKAGGPRNEQFF.

This clonotype has only one observation. The CDR3 loop reads CSARDESRDSPYEQYF. CDR3 nucleotide sequence: TGCAGTGCTAGAGATGAGTCCAGGGATTCCCCCTACGAGCAGTACTTC. The J gene is TRBJ2-7, the V gene TRBV20-1; tentatively, D is TRBD1 (5 bases). Trimming pared 0 bases from V and 2 bases from J, leaving 17 bases between. Germline V gene lookup returns CDR1 DFQATT and CDR2 SNEGSKA (reference sequence). The CDR3 sequence is 16 residues long.

V gene TRBV24-1 combines with J gene TRBJ1-1; D remains ambiguous. This CDR3 is built from 17 residues. Germline V gene sequence: CDR1 KGHDR, CDR2 SFDVKD. Trimming shortened V by 6 bases and J by 0 bases, and 19 bases separated the two germline ends. The CDR3 DNA follows: TGTGCCACCAGTATACCCGAAGTGACGGAGATGAACACTGAAGCTTTCTTT. Translated: CATSIPEVTEMNTEAFF.

With respect to this clonotype: Compared with germline, one end of the junction differs, possibly owing to a read error. V is TRBV4-1 and J is TRBJ1-5; D is unresolved. The CDR3 contains 15 residues. CDR1 is MGHRA and CDR2 is YSYEKL in the germline V gene. The CDR3 here is CVSSQERGSNQPQHF. The CDR3 DNA sequence: TGTGTCAGCAGCCAAGAAAGAGGGAGCAATCAGCCCCAGCATTTT.

CDR3 bases: TGTGCCAGCAGCTTATCCCGGGACAGGGGAGATACGCAGTATTTT. This translates into CASSLSRDRGDTQYF. The V gene is TRBV7-8, the J gene TRBJ2-3; TRBD1 matches 10 bases. Germline V CDR1 and CDR2: SGHVS, FQNEAQ. Trimming removed 2 bases from V and 5 bases from J; junction bases left unmatched: 4. The CDR3 totals 15 residues.

In its sample, this clonotype was seen a few times. V usage is TRBV6-5 and J usage is TRBJ1-5; D gene ambiguous. There are 15 residues in the CDR3. Between the trimmed V and J ends, which lost 2 bases and 5 bases, there was a span of 13 bases. Germline-derived CDR1 and CDR2 are MNHEY and SVGAGI. Here the CDR3 DNA reads TGTGCCAGCAGTTACGGAGGACCGGCCTATCAGCCCCAGCATTTT. It specifies CASSYGGPAYQPQHF.

In its sample, this clonotype was seen a few times. The chain has TRBV25-1 and TRBJ2-3; 9 nucleotides agree with TRBD2. Per germline, CDR1 MGHDK and CDR2 SYGVNS. V lost 5 bases to trimming and J lost 0 bases; unmatched junction nucleotides: 6. The CDR3 length is 16 residues. The CDR3 region has the DNA TGTGCCAGCAGTCCATTTACTAGCGGGAGCACAGATACGCAGTATTTT. Translation: CASSPFTSGSTDTQYF.